Listed below are T cell receptor beta chains from one sample, sequenced in a study of T cell responses to AZD1222 COVID-19 vaccine. Clones were sequenced by immunoSEQ multiplex PCR, and TCRdb holds only the in-frame ones, with some missing. The repertoire holds approximately 180,000 clones, with about 86% as singletons. The input for sequencing was peripheral blood, taken on day 0 of AZD1222 vaccination. The receptors stem from an adult in good health. CDR3s include the opening cysteine and the closing phenylalanine or tryptophan. The order of the fields is D gene, J gene, clone size, V gene, CDR3 protein, CDR3 DNA. A D gene is named only where the DNA matches it firmly. Only some rows state a clone size, as once, few, many or a class for expanded clones.

d_gene: -
j_gene: TRBJ2-7
abundance: -
v_gene: TRBV5-8
CDR3aa: CASSLLFRVTYEQYF
CDR3nt: TGTGCCAGCAGCCTACTTTTCAGGGTTACCTACGAGCAGTACTTC

d_gene: -
j_gene: TRBJ1-1
abundance: -
v_gene: TRBV9
CDR3aa: CASSPSERVTEAFF
CDR3nt: TGTGCCAGCAGCCCTAGTGAGAGGGTGACTGAAGCTTTCTTT

d_gene: -
j_gene: TRBJ2-7
abundance: few
v_gene: TRBV11-2
CDR3aa: CASSLGRLLGSDYEQYF
CDR3nt: TGTGCCAGCAGCCTAGGTAGACTACTAGGATCTGACTACGAGCAGTACTTC

d_gene: TRBD1
j_gene: TRBJ1-6
abundance: -
v_gene: TRBV4-2
CDR3aa: CASSQEGQGGSPLHF
CDR3nt: TGTGCCAGCAGCCAAGAAGGACAGGGAGGCTCACCCCTCCACTTT

d_gene: -
j_gene: TRBJ2-7
abundance: -
v_gene: TRBV6-5
CDR3aa: CASSRLLGQGEQYF
CDR3nt: TGTGCCAGCAGTAGACTCCTCGGTCAGGGCGAGCAGTACTTC

d_gene: -
j_gene: TRBJ2-7
abundance: -
v_gene: TRBV27
CDR3aa: CASSLSPYEQYF
CDR3nt: TGTGCCAGCAGTTTATCCCCTTACGAGCAGTACTTC

d_gene: TRBD1
j_gene: TRBJ1-5
abundance: once
v_gene: TRBV7-8
CDR3aa: CASSRQGDQPQHF
CDR3nt: TGTGCCAGCAGCAGACAGGGGGATCAGCCCCAGCATTTT

d_gene: TRBD2
j_gene: TRBJ2-7
abundance: few
v_gene: TRBV9
CDR3aa: CASSVGGGDYEQYF
CDR3nt: TGTGCCAGCAGCGTTGGCGGGGGGGACTACGAGCAGTACTTC

d_gene: -
j_gene: TRBJ1-4
abundance: -
v_gene: TRBV5-5
CDR3aa: CASSLRVGYATNEKLFF
CDR3nt: TGTGCCAGCAGCCTCCGCGTCGGGTATGCAACTAATGAAAAACTGTTTTTT

d_gene: -
j_gene: TRBJ2-2
abundance: -
v_gene: TRBV5-6
CDR3aa: CASSPGWGDGELFF
CDR3nt: TGTGCCAGCAGCCCCGGTTGGGGGGACGGGGAGCTGTTTTTT

d_gene: -
j_gene: TRBJ2-3
abundance: medium-sized
v_gene: TRBV6-4
CDR3aa: CASSASATDTQYF
CDR3nt: TGTGCCAGCAGTGCTAGCGCCACAGATACGCAGTATTTT

d_gene: TRBD1
j_gene: TRBJ1-2
abundance: -
v_gene: TRBV27
CDR3aa: CASSWALGQGELRYGYTF
CDR3nt: TGTGCCAGCAGTTGGGCCCTGGGGCAGGGGGAATTACGGTATGGCTACACCTTC

d_gene: -
j_gene: TRBJ1-1
abundance: -
v_gene: TRBV7-9
CDR3aa: CASRLPPHMNTEAFF
CDR3nt: TGTGCCAGCAGATTACCACCCCATATGAACACTGAAGCTTTCTTT

d_gene: -
j_gene: TRBJ1-1
abundance: -
v_gene: TRBV11-2
CDR3aa: CASSLSGGNTEAFF
CDR3nt: TGTGCCAGCAGCTTGTCTGGCGGGAACACTGAAGCTTTCTTT

d_gene: -
j_gene: TRBJ1-6
abundance: once
v_gene: TRBV10-3
CDR3aa: CAISANTLSYNSPLHF
CDR3nt: TGTGCCATCAGTGCGAACACCCTCTCCTATAATTCACCCCTCCACTTT

d_gene: -
j_gene: TRBJ2-1
abundance: -
v_gene: TRBV5-4
CDR3aa: CASSLASIGDEQFF
CDR3nt: TGTGCCAGCAGCTTGGCCTCGATAGGGGATGAGCAGTTCTTC

d_gene: -
j_gene: TRBJ1-1
abundance: -
v_gene: TRBV29-1
CDR3aa: CSVNRENTEAFF
CDR3nt: TGCAGCGTGAACAGGGAGAACACTGAAGCTTTCTTT